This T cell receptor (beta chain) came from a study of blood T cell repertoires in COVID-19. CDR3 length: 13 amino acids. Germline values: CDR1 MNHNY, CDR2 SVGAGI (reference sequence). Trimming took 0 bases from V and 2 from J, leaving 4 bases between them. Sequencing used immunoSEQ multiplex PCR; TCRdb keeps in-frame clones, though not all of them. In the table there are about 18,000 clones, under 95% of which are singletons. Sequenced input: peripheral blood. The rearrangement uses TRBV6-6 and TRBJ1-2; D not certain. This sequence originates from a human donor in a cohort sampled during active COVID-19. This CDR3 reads CASSYSQNYGYTF. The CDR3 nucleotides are TGTGCCAGCAGTTACTCACAGAACTATGGCTACACCTTC.